This T cell receptor beta chain was sequenced in a study of T cells in Graves' hyperthyroidism and ophthalmopathy. Study-wide results and caveats: Ophthalmopathy got predicted by the model a median 6.5 months before its onset.

Researchers barred patients who had uncontrolled infection, other autoimmune disease, pregnancy or lactation. Researchers took RNA transcripts and amplified the TCR beta CDR3 regions from them. The HTBI set primed first-round TCR CDR3 RT-PCR. MiXCR was run by TCRdb on the multiplex PCR reads, yielding one entry per CDR3 protein. The sample includes 750,000 to 900,000 distinct CDR3 sequences, 38% seen only once; the top ten take 7.5% to 9.5%. Trimming shortened V by 9 bases and J by 1 base, and 19 bases separated the two germline ends. This CDR3 has 17 residues. Germline CDR1 reads LNHDA; CDR2 reads SQIVND (reference sequence). Of note for this clonotype: Its antigen is undetermined.

This clonotype was obtained from a man between 18 and 35 years old with Graves' hyperthyroidism. The sequencing sample was made of blood. The chain couples TRBV19 to TRBJ2-6; no clear D. The CDR3 DNA sequence: TGTGCCAGCAGCTTGGACGGCTGGTTTTCTGGGGCCAACGTCCTGACTTTC. This sequence encodes CASSLDGWFSGANVLTF.